The 21 T cell receptor beta chains below come from one sample, sequenced in a study of T cell responses to AZD1222 COVID-19 vaccine. Clones were read by immunoSEQ multiplex PCR, and TCRdb kept only the in-frame ones, dropping some. The table lists about 120,000 clones, around 92% of them singletons. Sequenced material: peripheral blood, taken on day 0 of AZD1222 vaccination. The source of these receptors is an adult in good health.

The V and J genes are TRBV6-5 and TRBJ1-1; D is unclear. CDR1 is MNHEY and CDR2 is SVGAGI in the germline V gene. Trimming took 10 bases from V and 2 from J, leaving 17 bases between them. This CDR3 has 14 residues. The CDR3 sequence is CANDIRGINTEAFF. The DNA of the CDR3 is TGTGCCAACGACATACGGGGAATAAACACTGAAGCTTTCTTT.

V and J are TRBV5-1 and TRBJ2-1, with TRBD2 identical over 14 bases. V was pared by 1 base and J by 8 bases, with 8 bases of the junction left unmatched. Germline values: CDR1 SGHRS, CDR2 YFSETQ. The CDR3 is 17 residues long. The CDR3 DNA reads TGCGCCAGCAGCTTGACCCTGACTAGCGGGGGGGCTTATGAGCAGTTCTTC. Its protein is CASSLTLTSGGAYEQFF.

The chain links TRBV19 to TRBJ2-1; D gene uncertain. This CDR3 region has 15 residues. With 4 bases removed from V and 4 bases from J, the gap between germline ends came to 14 bases. Germline V CDR1 and CDR2: LNHDA, SQIVND (reference sequence). CDR3 DNA: TGTGCCAGTAGTACGGGTCTGGACCCGTACAATGAGCAGTTCTTC. This gives the protein CASSTGLDPYNEQFF.

This chain joins TRBV10-3 and TRBJ1-2; weak D call: TRBD1 (5 bases). CDR3 length: 11 amino acids. Trimming pared 10 bases from V and 5 bases from J, leaving 11 bases between. Germline CDR1 and CDR2: ENHRY and SYGVKD. This chain's CDR3 is CASAGQYGYTF. The CDR3 DNA is TGTGCCAGCGCCGGACAATATGGCTACACCTTC.

The rearrangement joins TRBV28 to TRBJ2-1; D call uncertain. The CDR3 is 12 amino acids. V was shortened by 3 bases and J by 10 bases, with 10 bases between the two germline ends. The germline CDR1 and CDR2 sequences are MDHEN and SYDVKM. The CDR3 sequence: CASSFYGEEQFF. DNA of the CDR3: TGTGCCAGCAGTTTCTATGGGGAAGAGCAGTTCTTC. The complete variable domain, with remaining parts taken from reference TRBV28 and TRBJ2-1, reads DVKVTQSSRYLVKRTGEKVFLECVQDMDHENMFWYRQDPGLGLRLIYFSYDVKMKEKGDIPEGYSVSREKKERFSLILESASTNQTSMYLCASSFYGEEQFFGPGTRLTVL.

The chain has TRBV30 and TRBJ1-1; D uncertain. Per the germline V gene, CDR1 is GTSNPN and CDR2 is SVGIG (reference sequence). The length of the CDR3 is 11 residues. Between the trimmed V and J ends, which lost 1 base and 5 bases, there was a span of 5 bases. The chain's CDR3 is CAWSAKTEAFF. The CDR3 nucleotides read TGTGCCTGGAGTGCGAAAACTGAAGCTTTCTTT.

The chain links TRBV28 to TRBJ1-4, with D perhaps matching TRBD1 (5 bases). V dropped 6 bases and J dropped 8 bases, with 19 bases sitting between them. The CDR3 has 15 residues. Per germline, CDR1 MDHEN and CDR2 SYDVKM. CDR3 nucleotides: TGTGCCAGCAGCCAGCCGGGACTCCTTGGAGAAAAACTGTTTTTT. This translates into CASSQPGLLGEKLFF.

V gene TRBV7-8 combines with J gene TRBJ1-4; 7 bases are shared with TRBD1. V shed 3 bases, J shed 5 bases, and the junction held 6 bases outside the gene matches. Per the germline V gene, CDR1 is SGHVS and CDR2 is FQNEAQ. The CDR3 extends over 15 amino acids. CDR3 DNA: TGTGCCAGCAGCTTTCTGGTACAGGGGAATGAAAAACTGTTTTTT. As protein: CASSFLVQGNEKLFF.

This clone was detected only once. V and J are TRBV7-2 and TRBJ2-5; possible D gene TRBD2, 7 bases. V was trimmed by 7 bases and J by 2 bases, leaving 17 bases between them. The CDR3 spans 15 residues. In germline, CDR1 is SGHTA, CDR2 FQGNSA. The DNA of the CDR3 is TGTGCCAGCAACCGTAGGGGGGGCGCACAAGAGACCCAGTACTTC. It encodes CASNRRGGAQETQYF.

The V gene is TRBV24-1, the J gene TRBJ2-2, with D perhaps matching TRBD1 (6 bases). Trimming stripped 9 bases from V and 1 base from J, with 8 bases between. The CDR3 has 13 residues. The germline V gene has CDR1 KGHDR and CDR2 SFDVKD. The CDR3 reads CATSTGNTGELFF. The CDR3 nucleotides read TGTGCCACCTCGACAGGGAACACCGGGGAGCTGTTTTTT.

This clone occurred once. The chain recombines TRBV5-1 with TRBJ2-5, with D hard to call. The CDR3 contains 14 residues. CDR1 and CDR2 from the germline V gene are SGHRS and YFSETQ. V shed 4 bases and J shed 1 base, with 11 bases lying between them. The CDR3 sequence: CASSPSASQETQYF. Written as DNA, the CDR3 is TGCGCCAGCAGCCCTAGTGCGAGCCAAGAGACCCAGTACTTC.

The V gene is TRBV27, the J gene TRBJ2-7; D is perhaps TRBD2 (5 bases). CDR1 MNHEY and CDR2 SMNVEV come from the germline V gene (reference sequence). This CDR3 is built from 17 residues. The V end lost 5 bases, the J end lost 6 bases, and 26 bases lay between the germline ends. DNA for the CDR3: TGTGCCAGCAGTCCTCGTACAGCCGCTTCTTTTGGAGGCGAGCAGTACTTC. This sequence encodes CASSPRTAASFGGEQYF.

The chain links TRBV4-1 to TRBJ1-5, with a tentative D call TRBD1 (5 bases). The V end was cut by 2 bases, the J end by 1 base, with 12 bases between. CDR1 and CDR2 from the germline V gene are MGHRA and YSYEKL. The CDR3 extends over 16 amino acids. In DNA form, the CDR3 reads TGCGCCAGCAGCCAAAGTGTCGGGGGGAGCAATCAGCCCCAGCATTTT. Protein sequence: CASSQSVGGSNQPQHF.

Regarding this clone: The sample holds other DNA sequences that translate to the same CDR3. The chain combines TRBV5-6 with TRBJ1-2; possibly TRBD1 for D (5 bases). V lost 2 bases and J 1 base, leaving 6 bases between the germline ends. The V gene's germline CDR1 is SGHDT and CDR2 YYEEEE. This CDR3 region has 13 residues. This CDR3 reads CASSLGDNYGYTF. CDR3 bases: TGTGCCAGCAGCTTAGGGGATAACTATGGCTACACCTTC.

This clone was picked up one time. V gene TRBV5-6 combines with J gene TRBJ2-1; TRBD1 is a possible D gene (6 bases). The V and J ends lost 0 bases and 4 bases respectively, with 14 bases between them. The CDR3 contains 16 residues. The germline CDR1 and CDR2 sequences are SGHDT and YYEEEE. The CDR3 DNA reads TGTGCCAGCAGCTTGGTATCAGGGGTTCGTTACAATGAGCAGTTCTTC. Translated: CASSLVSGVRYNEQFF.

The chain recombines TRBV11-2 with TRBJ1-2; 12 bases map to TRBD1. This CDR3 is 18 amino acids long. The V gene's germline CDR1 is SGHAT and CDR2 FQNNGV. Trimming cost V 1 base and J 1 base; bases outside gene matches: 7. This CDR3 reads CASSLGRGQGAINYGYTF. The CDR3 DNA is TGTGCCAGCAGCTTAGGGAGGGGACAGGGGGCGATTAACTATGGCTACACCTTC.

The chain combines TRBV7-9 with TRBJ1-5; TRBD1 aligns across 7 bases. V was clipped by 2 bases and J by 4 bases; unmatched bases: 2. Germline assignment: CDR1 SEHNR and CDR2 FQNEAQ (reference sequence). This CDR3 is 14 amino acids long. The CDR3, as DNA: TGTGCCAGCAGCTTACCAGGGGGGAATCAGCCCCAGCATTTT. Translating gives CASSLPGGNQPQHF.

The chain recombines TRBV5-1 with TRBJ2-3; D gene unclear. V lost 2 bases and J lost 0, with 4 bases in between. Germline loops: CDR1 SGHRS, CDR2 YFSETQ. The CDR3 has 13 amino acids. CDR3 sequence reads: CASSLSSTDTQYF. CDR3 nucleotides: TGCGCCAGCAGCTTATCTAGCACAGATACGCAGTATTTT.

This sequence joins TRBV21-1 and TRBJ2-2; no DNA check was done on the table's D call, TRBD1. TRBV21-1 is flagged as a pseudogene. The CDR3 spans 13 residues. The CDR3 DNA is TGTGCCAGTGGGCAGGGGGGCACCGGGGAGCTGTTTTTT. Encoded protein: CASGQGGTGELFF.

Points on this clone: Different DNA sequences within this sample yield the same CDR3. The chain joins TRBV7-2 to TRBJ1-2; the D gene is possibly TRBD1 (5 bases). The V gene lost 6 bases and the J gene lost 4 bases, with 12 bases spanning the gap. This CDR3 contains 13 residues. Germline CDR1 is SGHTA and CDR2 is FQGNSA. CDR3 loop: CASSTDSGYGYTF. DNA for the CDR3: TGTGCCAGCAGTACCGACAGCGGCTATGGCTACACCTTC.

The chain links TRBV5-1 to TRBJ2-3, with a tentative D call TRBD1 (6 bases). V gave up 5 bases and J gave up 0 bases, with 7 bases separating them. Germline CDR1 SGHRS, CDR2 YFSETQ. The CDR3 covers 13 residues. The CDR3 DNA reads TGCGCCAGCAGGGGGGCCAGCACAGATACGCAGTATTTT. Translating gives CASRGASTDTQYF.